These 6 T cell receptor beta chains originate from one sample sequenced in a study of metastatic and nonmetastatic thyroid tumors. None of the patients had undergone any treatment ahead of thyroid surgery. MiXCR reprocessed the PCR reads for TCRdb. The table shows about 69,000 clones, with over 12% occurring only once. The specimen was blood. All receptors come from a male donor with papillary thyroid cancer or a benign thyroid nodule (not recorded which). Some clones in this sample may be carry-over from other donors' samples.

In this sample, this clone turned up many times. V gene TRBV6-5 combines with J gene TRBJ1-1; TRBD1 might be the D (5 bases). Looked up from germline, CDR1 is MNHEY and CDR2 is SVGAGI. The length of the CDR3 is 14 residues. Trimming pared 4 bases from V and 4 bases from J, leaving 13 bases between. CDR3 amino acids: CASSSSRVGTEAFF. CDR3 DNA: TGTGCCAGCAGTTCCTCCAGGGTTGGCACTGAAGCTTTCTTT.

Notes on this clone: Lacking the conserved final phenylalanine or tryptophan, this CDR3 likely reflects a read error. The rearrangement links TRBV11-2 to TRBJ1-1; maybe TRBD1 (6 bases). The length of the CDR3 is 13 residues. Germline CDR1 reads SGHAT; CDR2 reads FQNNGV. CDR3 in amino acids: CTSSHRDLTEAFL. DNA of the CDR3: TGTACCAGCAGCCACAGGGATTTGACTGAAGCTTTCCTT.

This clone was seen more than once but under ten times. CDR3 coding DNA: TGTGCCAGCAGCTCTAGCTTAGAGGAGACCCAGTACTTC. Translated, it gives CASSSSLEETQYF. The chain joins TRBV5-4 to TRBJ2-5, with D possibly TRBD2 on 5 matching bases. Trimming left V 3 bases short and J 5 bases short, with 11 bases between. The CDR3 length is 13 residues. Looked up from germline, CDR1 is SGHNT and CDR2 is YYREEE (reference sequence). The entire variable domain, with the rest obtained from reference TRBV5-4 and TRBJ2-5, is as follows: ETGVTQSPTHLIKTRGQQVTLRCSSQSGHNTVSWYQQALGQGPQFIFQYYREEENGRGNFPPRFSGLQFPNYSSELNVNALELDDSALYLCASSSSLEETQYFGPGTRLLVL.

This clone was seen repeatedly, ten times or more. The chain combines TRBV2 with TRBJ2-1, with TRBD2 matching over 10 bases. Germline V gene lookup returns CDR1 SNHLY and CDR2 FYNNEI. CDR3 length: 15 amino acids. Trimming removed 6 bases from V and 8 bases from J; junction bases left unmatched: 10. Here the CDR3 DNA reads TGTGCCAGCAGCATCGGTCTAGCGGGAGTGGATGAGCAGTTCTTC. This gives the protein CASSIGLAGVDEQFF.

The chain is built from TRBV5-1 and TRBJ2-5; D is possibly TRBD2 (6 bases). With 0 bases removed from V and 0 bases from J, the gap between germline ends came to 15 bases. The CDR3 runs 17 residues. The germline gives CDR1 SGHRS, CDR2 YFSETQ. CDR3 loop: CASSLVGGTTYQETQYF. In DNA, the CDR3 is TGCGCCAGCAGCTTGGTGGGCGGGACGACGTACCAAGAGACCCAGTACTTC. The full variable domain, in which reference TRBV5-1 and TRBJ2-5 provide the parts outside the CDR3, is KAGVTQTPRYLIKTRGQQVTLSCSPISGHRSVSWYQQTPGQGLQFLFEYFSETQRNKGNFPGRFSGRQFSNSRSEMNVSTLELGDSALYLCASSLVGGTTYQETQYFGPGTRLLVL.

Here the CDR3 reads CSAIGPASRPYEQYF. CDR3 nucleotides: TGCAGTGCTATAGGTCCGGCTAGCCGCCCCTACGAGCAGTACTTC. This chain connects TRBV20-1 to TRBJ2-7; D may be TRBD2 (5 bases). Germline V gene data show CDR1 as DFQATT and CDR2 as SNEGSKA (reference sequence). Trimming removed 4 bases from V and 2 bases from J, with 18 bases in between. The CDR3 runs to 15 residues.